These 29 T cell receptor delta chains share one sample of origin, sequenced in a study of gamma-delta T cells after stem cell transplantation. TCRdb re-processed the RT-PCR reads via CATT. The sample holds about 1,000 delta-chain clones; 1% to 1.5% are singletons and the top ten take 27%. Input material: gamma-delta T cells. The source of these receptors is a human donor. It is not recorded whose cells these are; they may come from a transplant donor.

With respect to this clone: The same CDR3 can be traced to other DNA sequences in this sample. The rearrangement links TRDV2 to TRDJ1; D may be TRDD3 (5 bases). Germline V gene lookup returns CDR1 GEAIGNYY and CDR2 EKD. The ends were cut back, 4 bases at V and 1 base at J, with 15 bases in the middle. The CDR3 length is 15 residues. The DNA for the CDR3 is TGTGCCTGTGATGCGATGGGGCGAATCACCGATAAACTCATCTTT. Translation: CACDAMGRITDKLIF.

This clone was detected only a few times. An end of the junction differs from the germline gene, which may be a read error. The same CDR3 can be traced to other DNA sequences in this sample. This chain links TRDV2 with TRDJ1; TRDD3 agrees at 9 bases. Germline assignment: CDR1 GEAIGNYY and CDR2 EKD. The CDR3 length is 19 residues. The CDR3 DNA reads as TGTGCCTGTGACAGGGTCCTGGTCACTGGGGGACACTACACTGATAAACTCATCTTT. Its protein product is CACDRVLVTGGHYTDKLIF.

Note on this clone: One base separates it from a far larger clone, so it is likely a read error. The chain has TRDV2 and TRDJ1, with 9 positions matching TRDD3. Trimming at V came to 1 base and at J to 1 base, leaving 24 bases not matched to a gene. Per the germline V gene, CDR1 is GEAIGNYY and CDR2 is EKD. The CDR3 contains 22 residues. Written as DNA, the CDR3 is TGTGCCTGTGACACTCTCCTACAGCTGGGGGATGCTAAGTTTGCGGCCACCGATAAACTCATCTTT. Amino acid sequence: CACDTLLQLGDAKFAATDKLIF.

This clone was observed a few times. One base separates it from a far larger clone, so it is likely a read error. Other DNA sequences from this sample encode an identical CDR3 as well. The J gene is TRDJ1, the V gene TRDV2; no definite D call. This CDR3 is 14 amino acids long. Germline values: CDR1 GEAIGNYY, CDR2 EKD. The DNA of the CDR3 is TGTGCTTGTGACACCGTTATGGCGACCGATAAACTCATCTTT. Protein sequence: CACDTVMATDKLIF.

With regard to this clone: This may be a read error, as it is one base from a much larger clone. Different DNA sequences within this sample yield the same CDR3. V usage is TRDV1 and J usage is TRDJ1; 8 bases agree with TRDD3. CDR1 and CDR2 (germline): TSWWSYY, QGS. The CDR3 contains 18 residues. Here the CDR3 reads CALGELSLGGTFTDKLIF. The CDR3 coding sequence is TGTGCTCTTGGGGAACTCTCACTGGGGGGCACCTTCACCGATAAACTCATCTTC.

This clone was picked up a small number of times. This could be a read error, since a much larger clone is one nucleotide away. Here the CDR3 reads CACDIVPSYAGGYRAGIKLIF. CDR3 coding DNA: TGTGCCTGTGACATCGTCCCTTCCTACGCTGGGGGATACCGGGCGGGAATTAAACTCATCTTT. The V call is TRDV2, the J call TRDJ1; the match to TRDD3 covers 11 bases. The CDR3 length is 21 residues. Per germline, CDR1 GEAIGNYY and CDR2 EKD. The V and J ends lost 2 bases and 7 bases, in that order; junction bases with no gene match: 26.

The genes are TRDV2 and TRDJ1; 10 bases are a match to TRDD3. There are 18 residues in the CDR3. Germline CDR1 GEAIGNYY, CDR2 EKD. V was pared by 3 bases and J by 0 bases, with 12 bases of the junction left unmatched. In DNA form, the CDR3 reads TGTGCCTGTGACCGTGTACTGGGGGATGGGCAGTACACCGATAAACTCATCTTT. As protein: CACDRVLGDGQYTDKLIF.

Regarding this clone: A far larger clone is one base from this, pointing to a likely read error. This specimen includes other DNA sequences encoding the same CDR3. The chain has TRDV2 and TRDJ3, with 12 positions matching TRDD3. Germline lookup yields CDR1 GEAIGNYY and CDR2 EKD. This CDR3 region has 21 residues. Unmatched junction bases numbered 9, after V lost 1 base and J lost 0 bases. CDR3 protein: CACDTSGGYARSSWDTRQMFF. The CDR3 nucleotides read TGTGCCTGTGACACATCTGGGGGATACGCCCGAAGCTCCTGGGACACCCGACAGATGTTTTTC.

This clone was counted a few times. A single base is all that separates this from a far larger clone, so a read error is likely. The sample has other DNA sequences that encode this CDR3 too. The J gene is TRDJ3, the V gene TRDV2, with 12 bases that match TRDD3. The CDR3 consists of 20 residues. Germline CDR1 and CDR2: GEAIGNYY and EKD. The CDR3 reads CACDQPPLGDTFWDTRQMFF. The DNA of the CDR3 is TGTGCCTGTGACCAACCCCCGCTGGGGGATACGTTCTGGGACACCCGGCAGATGTTTTTC.

This clone came up a few times. A far larger clone is only one base removed, so a read error is likely. The CDR3 bases are TGTGCCTGTGGCACGTCTGGGGGATACGCCCGAAGCTCCTGGGACACCCGACAGATGTTTTTC. Protein sequence: CACGTSGGYARSSWDTRQMFF. This chain uses TRDV2 with TRDJ3; TRDD3 matches 12 bases. The J segment lost 0 bases and the V segment lost 5 bases, leaving 13 bases of the junction unmatched. Germline CDR1 and CDR2: GEAIGNYY and EKD. The CDR3 is 21 amino acids.

A note on this clone: The TCRdb record carries a much larger clone's protein, which differs from this DNA's translation at residue 9; a read error is the likely cause, and the protein listed here is the DNA translation. This chain uses TRDV2 with TRDJ1, with TRDD3 matching over 7 bases. Per the germline V gene, CDR1 is GEAIGNYY and CDR2 is EKD. After removal of 0 bases from V and 1 base from J, the junction contained 13 bases not matched to a gene. The CDR3 contains 18 residues. CDR3 sequence reads: CACDTLSVPGDATDKLIF. For the CDR3, the DNA is TGTGCCTGTGACACCCTGTCCGTACCGGGGGATGCCACCGATAAACTCATCTTT.

This clone was seen a handful of times. Translating this DNA gives a protein that differs at residue 16 from the TCRdb one, which belongs to a much larger clone; a read error is likely, and the protein shown is this translation. The chain combines TRDV2 with TRDJ1; 12 nucleotides agree with TRDD3. The CDR3 is made up of 17 amino acids. Germline V gene sequence: CDR1 GEAIGNYY, CDR2 EKD. The CDR3 DNA sequence: TGTGCCTGTGACGAGCTGGGGGATACGCAGCGAAACGATAAACTCACCTTT. It translates to CACDELGDTQRNDKLTF.

As regards this clone: A far bigger clonotype differs at one base, so this is likely a read error. The sample holds other DNA sequences that translate to the same CDR3. The chain recombines TRDV2 with TRDJ1; TRDD3 agrees at 12 bases. Germline CDR1 GEAIGNYY, CDR2 EKD. This CDR3 comprises 18 residues. Unmatched junction bases numbered 15, after V lost 7 bases and J lost 1 base. The DNA for the CDR3 is TGTGCCTGCGACGCACTGGGGGATACAACTAGGGGCACCGATAAACTCATCTTT. Translated, it gives CACDALGDTTRGTDKLIF.

The chain couples TRDV2 to TRDJ1; TRDD3 agrees at 13 bases. The CDR3 sequence is 18 residues long. The V gene's germline CDR1 is GEAIGNYY and CDR2 EKD. V shed 3 bases, J shed 0 bases, and the junction held 9 bases outside the gene matches. The CDR3 sequence: CACDPVLGDTQYTDKLIF. As DNA, the CDR3 is TGTGCCTGTGACCCCGTACTGGGGGATACGCAGTACACCGATAAACTCATCTTT.

Concerning this clone: This DNA's translation and the protein TCRdb lists, from a much larger clone, do not match at residue 6, likely due to a read error; the protein shown is translated from the DNA. The chain carries TRDV2 and TRDJ1, with 10 bases aligning to TRDD3. V lost 4 bases, J lost 3 bases, and 10 bases stayed unmatched. The CDR3 extends over 16 amino acids. CDR1 and CDR2 (germline): GEAIGNYY, EKD. The CDR3 reads CACEPPGDTQADKLIF. For the CDR3, the DNA is TGTGCCTGTGAACCCCCGGGGGATACGCAGGCCGATAAACTCATCTTT.

This clone is classed as medium-sized (0.01 to 0.1%). The chain joins TRDV1 to TRDJ1, with 8 positions matching TRDD2. This CDR3 is built from 21 residues. Germline CDR1 is TSWWSYY and CDR2 is QGS. Germline trimming cut 0 bases from V and 4 bases from J; bases unmatched to any gene: 22. The CDR3, as DNA: TGTGCTCTTGGGGAACTAGGATCTGTCTTCCTACGAGAACTGCCGAACGATAAACTCATCTTT. Protein sequence: CALGELGSVFLRELPNDKLIF.

Concerning this clone: A much larger clone differs by one base, so this may be a read error. The V gene is TRDV2, the J gene TRDJ3; 10 bases map to TRDD3. CDR3 size: 20 residues. The germline gives CDR1 GEAIGNYY, CDR2 EKD. The CDR3 loop reads CAYDTPPLGDVSWDTRQMFF. For the CDR3, the DNA is TGTGCCTATGACACTCCTCCACTGGGGGATGTTTCCTGGGACACCCGACAGATGTTTTTC.

Remarks on this clone: A read error is the likely source, as a far larger clone sits one nucleotide away. The chain employs TRDV3 and TRDJ1, with D tentatively TRDD3 (5 bases). Germline V gene lookup returns CDR1 TVYSNPD and CDR2 GDNSRS (reference sequence). V was trimmed by 2 bases and J by 0 bases, leaving 43 bases between them. The CDR3 consists of 24 residues. CDR3 sequence: CAFVGTVTLVFNSLPIQDTDKLIF. CDR3 DNA sequence: TGTGCCTTTGTGGGGACCGTTACCCTTGTCTTCAATTCACTCCCAATTCAGGACACCGATAAACTCATCTTT.

This clone is medium-sized within its sample. Since a much larger clone is just one base distant, this may be a read error. This rearrangement joins TRDV2 to TRDJ3; 7 bases map to TRDD3. This CDR3 has 21 amino acids. The V and J ends lost 0 bases and 0 bases, in that order; junction bases with no gene match: 13. Germline-derived CDR1 and CDR2 are GEAIGNYY and EKD. This chain's CDR3 is CACDTGGLGGPSSWDTRQMFF. In DNA, the CDR3 is TGTGCCTGTGACACCGGAGGCCTGGGGGGCCCTAGCTCCTGGGACACCCGACAGATGTTTTTC.

Comments on this clone: A read error likely explains why the TCRdb protein, taken from a much larger clone, differs from this DNA's translation at residue 8; the protein shown is translated from the DNA. The genes are TRDV2 and TRDJ1; tentative D call: TRDD3 (5 bases). CDR3 length: 17 amino acids. V lost 1 base, J lost 2 bases, and 19 bases lay in between. The germline V gene has CDR1 GEAIGNYY and CDR2 EKD. The CDR3, as DNA: TGTGCCTGTGACACGTGGGCCCTCGACGGGGGGACCGATAAACTCATCTTT. Its translation: CACDTWALDGGTDKLIF.

The gene calls are TRDV2 and TRDJ3, with TRDD3 matching over 9 bases. J lost 0 bases, V lost 2 bases, and 10 bases had no gene match. The CDR3 extends over 20 amino acids. Germline V lookup: CDR1 GEAIGNYY, CDR2 EKD. Here the CDR3 DNA reads TGTGCCTGTGACAGCGTACTGGGGGAGACTAGCTCCTGGGACACCCGACAGATGTTTTTC. It is translated as CACDSVLGETSSWDTRQMFF.

With regard to this clone: A far larger clone is a single base away, which makes a read error likely. CDR3 in DNA: TGTGCCTGTGGCACCCTCCTGGTATCCGATAAACTCATCTTT. This gives the protein CACGTLLVSDKLIF. The chain has TRDV2 and TRDJ1; D not certain. The CDR3 spans 14 residues. The germline CDR1 and CDR2 sequences are GEAIGNYY and EKD.

This clone was found a few times. Since a far larger clone is one base different, this is likely a read error. The chain is built from TRDV2 and TRDJ3; 12 nucleotides agree with TRDD3. CDR1 is GEAIGNYY, CDR2 EKD, per germline. CDR3 length: 21 amino acids. CDR3 DNA: TGTGCCTGTGACACGTCTGGGGGATACGCCCGAAGCTCCTGGGGCACCCGACAGATGTTTTTC. It codes for CACDTSGGYARSSWGTRQMFF.

This clone has just a few counts. The V gene is TRDV2, the J gene TRDJ1, with D possibly matching TRDD3 (5 bases). The germline V and J ends were trimmed by 1 base and 0 bases, with 11 bases remaining between them. The germline CDR1 and CDR2 sequences are GEAIGNYY and EKD. The CDR3 covers 15 residues. This chain's CDR3 is CACDTLGSYTDKLIF. CDR3 sequence (DNA): TGTGCCTGTGACACGTTGGGGAGCTACACCGATAAACTCATCTTT.

Concerning this clone itself: The likely explanation is a read error, given a far larger clone one base away. Other DNA sequences in this sample translate to the same CDR3. The V and J genes are TRDV2 and TRDJ1; D ambiguous. This CDR3 spans 15 amino acids. Germline values: CDR1 GEAIGNYY, CDR2 EKD. CDR3 bases: TGTGCCTGTGACGGGCTACTGAAGTACACCGATAAGCTCATCTTT. Translated: CACDGLLKYTDKLIF.

On this clone: TCRdb records a much larger clone's protein for this DNA, with a difference at residue 5 that likely arises from a read error; the protein given is the translation of the DNA. The chain joins TRDV2 to TRDJ1, with 13 nucleotides matching TRDD3. The CDR3 has 18 amino acids. Trimming removed 3 bases from V and 1 base from J; junction bases left unmatched: 10. Looked up from germline, CDR1 is GEAIGNYY and CDR2 is EKD. The DNA of the CDR3 is TGTGCCTGTGACGCCGTACTGGGGGATACGCGTCTCACCGATAAACTCATCTTT. Amino acids: CACDAVLGDTRLTDKLIF.

As concerns this clone: This likely came from a read error, as a far larger clone is one base away. The chain joins TRDV2 to TRDJ1; the match to TRDD3 covers 7 bases. CDR3 length equals 20 residues. J gave up 1 base and V 1 base, and 20 bases lay outside the gene matches. Per germline, CDR1 GEAIGNYY and CDR2 EKD. In DNA, the CDR3 is TGTGCCTGTGACACGCTTATCCCGATGGAGTGGGGGAAGCGCACCGATAAACTCATCTTT. Protein sequence: CACDTLIPMEWGKRTDKLIF.

This clone was observed a few times. The protein given by TCRdb reflects a much larger clone and differs at residue 4 from this DNA's translation, likely from a read error; the protein shown is the DNA's translation. The chain employs TRDV2 and TRDJ1; D may be TRDD3 (6 bases). The CDR3 sequence is 14 residues long. Trimming shortened V by 5 bases and J by 0 bases, and 12 bases separated the two germline ends. The germline CDR1 and CDR2 sequences are GEAIGNYY and EKD. Here the CDR3 reads CACGAMGDTDKLIF. In DNA form, the CDR3 reads TGTGCCTGTGGCGCTATGGGGGACACCGATAAACTCATCTTT.

As concerns this clone: The protein TCRdb lists belongs to a much larger clone and differs from this DNA's translation at residue 4, which points to a read error; the protein shown is made from the DNA. This chain uses TRDV1 with TRDJ1, with TRDD3 matching 12 bases. J lost 2 bases, V lost 7 bases, and 17 bases had no gene match. The germline CDR1 and CDR2 sequences are TSWWSYY and QGS. CDR3 length equals 19 residues. DNA for the CDR3: TGTGCTCTTGAGGACGCACTTCTGGGGGATACGCGCTATACCGATAAACTCATCTTT. Amino acid sequence: CALEDALLGDTRYTDKLIF.